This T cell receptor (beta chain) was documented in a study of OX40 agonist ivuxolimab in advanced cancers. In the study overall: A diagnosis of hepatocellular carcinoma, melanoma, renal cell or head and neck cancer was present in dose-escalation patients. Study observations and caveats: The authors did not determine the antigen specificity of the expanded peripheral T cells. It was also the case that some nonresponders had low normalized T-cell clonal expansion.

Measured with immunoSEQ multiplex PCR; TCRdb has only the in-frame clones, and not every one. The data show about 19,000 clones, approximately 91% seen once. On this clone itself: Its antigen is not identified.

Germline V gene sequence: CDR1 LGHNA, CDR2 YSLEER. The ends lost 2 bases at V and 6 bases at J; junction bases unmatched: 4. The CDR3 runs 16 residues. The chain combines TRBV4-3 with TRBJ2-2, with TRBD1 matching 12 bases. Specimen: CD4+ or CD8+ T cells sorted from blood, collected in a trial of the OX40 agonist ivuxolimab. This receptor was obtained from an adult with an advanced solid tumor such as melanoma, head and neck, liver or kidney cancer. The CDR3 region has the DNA TGCGCCAGCAGCCAATCGGGACAGGGGGCTGCCGGGGAGCTGTTTTTT. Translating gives CASSQSGQGAAGELFF.